The T cell receptor (beta chain) described here comes from a study of T cell repertoires in cytomegalovirus infection. Whole-study context: From public TCR beta signatures came an indication of both CMV infection and matching HLA type. Study-wide results and caveats: Dominating the ex vivo response were HLA-C-restricted CMV-specific TCR beta clonotypes. Individuals carrying CMV plus the relevant HLA were identified by cumulative frequency of public TCR beta families.

Germline CDR1 reads DFQATT; CDR2 reads SNEGSKA (reference sequence). The CDR3 has 16 amino acids. Deletions cut 0 bases from V and 1 base from J, with 10 bases between. TCRdb re-analysed the reads in MiXCR, keeping a single row per CDR3 protein. The table records hundreds of thousands of distinct CDR3 sequences, roughly 9.3% of them present only once. This clonotype was counted a few times. Its antigen is not known. The sequencing input was PBMCs. The chain has TRBV20-1 and TRBJ1-6; D is uncertain. The source of this sequence is a human donor in good health (CMV status not recorded). Some clones in this sample may be carry-over from other donors' samples. The CDR3 nucleotides are TGCAGTGCTAGAGACCCTCGGGGATCCTATAATTCACCCCTCCACTTT. It encodes CSARDPRGSYNSPLHF.